Sequencing of this T cell receptor beta chain was carried out in a study of early T cells in non-severe SARS-CoV-2 infection. Study-level information: Chains stayed unpaired after sequencing of bulk RNA from unsorted whole blood.

Each single cDNA molecule received a unique molecular identifier. One entry per CDR3 protein results from TCRdb running MiXCR on the 5' RACE reads. The sample yields over 100,000 distinct CDR3 sequences, 10% to 15% seen once. This clonotype was seen repeatedly, ten times or more. The antigen remains unidentified. Points from the study as a whole: VDJdb matching, biased toward anti-spike CD8 responses, missed private and CD4 specificities.

The sequenced sample consisted of whole blood. This TCR was recovered from an adult who was a healthcare worker with PCR-confirmed SARS-CoV-2 infection or an uninfected control (not recorded which).

The CDR3 is CASSAGTTDTQYF. The CDR3 region has the DNA TGTGCCAGCAGCGCAGGGACTACCGATACGCAGTATTTT. V is TRBV7-3 and J is TRBJ2-3; 7 bases agree with TRBD2. Germline-derived CDR1 and CDR2 are SGHTA and FQGTGA. The trim removed 5 bases at V and 6 bases at J, leaving 5 bases unmatched. The CDR3 is made up of 13 amino acids.